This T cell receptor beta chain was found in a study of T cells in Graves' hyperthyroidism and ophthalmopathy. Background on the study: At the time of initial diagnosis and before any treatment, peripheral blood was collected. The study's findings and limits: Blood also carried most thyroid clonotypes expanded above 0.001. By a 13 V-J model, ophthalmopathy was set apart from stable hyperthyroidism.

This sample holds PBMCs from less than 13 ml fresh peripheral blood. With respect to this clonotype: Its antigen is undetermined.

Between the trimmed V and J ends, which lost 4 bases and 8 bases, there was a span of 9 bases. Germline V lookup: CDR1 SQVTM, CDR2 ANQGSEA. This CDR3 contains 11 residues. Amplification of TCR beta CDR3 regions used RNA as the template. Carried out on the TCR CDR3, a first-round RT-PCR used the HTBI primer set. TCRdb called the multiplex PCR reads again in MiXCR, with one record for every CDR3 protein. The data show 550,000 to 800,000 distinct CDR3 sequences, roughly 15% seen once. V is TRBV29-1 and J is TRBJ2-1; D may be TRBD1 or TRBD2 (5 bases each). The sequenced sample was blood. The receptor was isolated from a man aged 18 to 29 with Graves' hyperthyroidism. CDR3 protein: CSVVRGDEQFF. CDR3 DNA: TGCAGCGTTGTTAGGGGAGATGAGCAGTTCTTC.